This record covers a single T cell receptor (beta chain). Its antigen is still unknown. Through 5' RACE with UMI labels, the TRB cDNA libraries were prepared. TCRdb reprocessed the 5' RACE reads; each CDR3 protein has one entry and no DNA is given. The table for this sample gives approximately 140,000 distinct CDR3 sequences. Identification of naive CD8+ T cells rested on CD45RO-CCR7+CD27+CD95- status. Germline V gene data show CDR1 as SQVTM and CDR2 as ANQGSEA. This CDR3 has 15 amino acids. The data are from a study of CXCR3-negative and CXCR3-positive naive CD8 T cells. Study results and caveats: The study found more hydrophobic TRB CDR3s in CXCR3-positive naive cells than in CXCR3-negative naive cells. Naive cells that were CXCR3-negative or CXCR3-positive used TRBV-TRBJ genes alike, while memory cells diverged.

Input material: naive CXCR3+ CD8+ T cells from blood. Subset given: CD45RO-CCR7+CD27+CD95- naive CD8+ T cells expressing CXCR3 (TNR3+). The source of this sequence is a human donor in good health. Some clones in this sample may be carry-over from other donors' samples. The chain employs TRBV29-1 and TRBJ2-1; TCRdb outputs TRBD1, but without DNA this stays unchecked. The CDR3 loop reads CSVEDRKGAYNEQFF.